This T cell receptor beta chain comes out of a study of PD-1 blockade in mismatch repair-deficient tumors. The germline V gene has CDR1 DFQATT and CDR2 SNEGSKA (reference sequence). The CDR3 covers 11 residues. V was pared by 4 bases and J by 8 bases, with 11 bases between. A few pembrolizumab responders had their TCRs sequenced. Sequencing used immunoSEQ multiplex PCR; TCRdb keeps in-frame clones, though not all of them. The sample includes about 16,000 clones, 80% to 85% of them seen just once. The specimen was PBMCs, collected 4 weeks after starting pembrolizumab. This TCR was sampled from an adult with mismatch repair-deficient cancer. This chain links TRBV20-1 with TRBJ1-2; no firm D call. CDR3 in DNA: TGCAGTGCTATCCTCCGGGTGGGCTACACCTTC. Encoded protein: CSAILRVGYTF.